Reported below is one T cell receptor (beta chain). Its antigen is not known. The data originate from a study of cytomegalovirus exposure and HLA in healthy donors. Study results and limitations: In a later analysis, TCR beta V- and J-gene trimming showed a link to a missense DCLRE1C variant.

There are 18 residues in the CDR3. Looked up from germline, CDR1 is SGHVS and CDR2 is FQNEAQ. Trimming cost V 4 bases and J 2 bases; bases outside gene matches: 16. PCR amplification relied on 60 Vbeta primers (plus 13 Jbeta primers). Assay used: immunoSEQ multiplex PCR; TCRdb lists only in-frame clones, some missing. The data show 150,000 to 200,000 clones, with 82% seen just once and roughly 0.1% held by the top ten. The sample was PBMCs. The clonotype originates from a boy younger than 10 in good health and CMV-seronegative. The rearrangement uses TRBV7-8 and TRBJ2-7; 8 positions agree with TRBD1. This chain's CDR3 is CASSSEGPKDRDPYEQYF. CDR3 DNA: TGTGCCAGCAGCTCCGAGGGGCCGAAGGACAGGGACCCCTACGAGCAGTACTTC.